The T cell receptor beta chain under discussion was sequenced for a study of Ad26.COV2.S vaccination and SARS-CoV-2 variants. Background on the study: Enrolled in COV1001, the donor was in the Ad26.COV2.S trial arm, which received the vaccine.

As concerns this clone: Its antigen is unknown.

Documented treatment: approximately 18 received Ad26.COV2.S at low or high dose, single or two shots; about 5 received placebo; per-sample allocation not given. Sampling happened 63 days after the first vaccine or placebo injection. Spike of the Wuhan-strain SARS-CoV-2 was expressed by an Ad26 vector, which formed the vaccine. Broader study findings: Vaccinees reportedly had broad spike-specific CD8+ and CD4+ T cell responses. Total T cell responses were possibly underestimated by TCR breadth and depth analyses.

Sequenced by immunoSEQ multiplex PCR; TCRdb stores in-frame clones only, minus some. The table lists about 680,000 clones, 80% to 90% of them singletons. CDR1 is MNHEY, CDR2 SVGAGI, per germline. Trimming left V 8 bases short and J 7 bases short, with 15 bases between. CDR3 size: 14 residues. The chain joins TRBV6-5 to TRBJ1-6; perhaps TRBD1 as D (5 bases). This TCR was recovered from a person aged 18-65 years who received the Ad26.COV2.S COVID-19 vaccine or a placebo. Here the sequenced sample was peripheral blood, taken in a trial of Ad26.COV2.S vaccine versus placebo. The CDR3 sequence is CASVGRDSNSPLHF. The CDR3 DNA reads as TGTGCCAGCGTCGGACGGGACTCAAATTCACCCCTCCACTTT.